This T cell receptor (beta chain) was captured in a study of OX40 agonist ivuxolimab in advanced cancers. Findings of the study overall: In the 0.1 to 3.0 mg/kg range, CD4+ and CD8+ blood T cells had expanded clonally by week 6.

Autoimmune disease history or systemic immunosuppression was exclusionary. TCRdb's copy holds only in-frame clones and misses some; the assay was immunoSEQ multiplex PCR. Of tens of thousands of clones listed, approximately 80% were seen once; the top ten hold 32%. Worth noting for this clone: Its antigen remains unidentified.

The V gene lost 3 bases and the J gene lost 4 bases, with 13 bases spanning the gap. This CDR3 has 14 residues. CDR1 is SNHLY and CDR2 is FYNNEI in the germline V gene. Sequenced material: CD4+ or CD8+ T cells sorted from blood, taken in a trial of the OX40 agonist ivuxolimab. The V gene is TRBV2, the J gene TRBJ2-7, with D uncertain. This receptor was obtained from an adult with an advanced solid tumor such as melanoma, head and neck, liver or kidney cancer. This chain's CDR3 is CASSESIAEYEQYF. Here the CDR3 DNA reads TGTGCCAGCAGTGAGAGCATCGCCGAATACGAGCAGTACTTC.